The 3 T cell receptor beta chains below all came from one sample that was sequenced in a study of cytomegalovirus exposure and HLA in healthy donors. The PCR was carried out with 60 Vbeta primers and 13 Jbeta primers. Produced via immunoSEQ multiplex PCR; TCRdb's table is partial and in-frame only. This sample has around 180,000 clones; around 80% occur once, and the top ten carry 1.2%. Sequencing was performed on PBMCs. The source is a boy aged 2 to 10 in good health and CMV-seronegative.

The rearrangement links TRBV6-1 to TRBJ1-5; TRBD1 matches 7 bases. The J segment lost 3 bases and the V segment lost 5 bases, leaving 4 bases of the junction unmatched. This CDR3 comprises 14 residues. Per germline, CDR1 MNHNS and CDR2 SASEGT. The DNA of the CDR3 is TGTGCCAGCAGTCAGGGGACAGTCAATCAGCCCCAGCATTTT. Encoded protein: CASSQGTVNQPQHF.

The rearrangement joins TRBV7-6 to TRBJ2-7, with D perhaps TRBD1 (6 bases). Germline V gene data show CDR1 as SGHVS and CDR2 as FNYEAQ. CDR3 length: 13 amino acids. As DNA, the CDR3 is TGTGCCAGCAGCCGAGAAACAGGGTCCGAGCAGTGCGTC. Protein: CASSRETGSEQCV.

The chain couples TRBV2 to TRBJ2-7, with 7 bases aligning to TRBD2. Germline lookup yields CDR1 SNHLY and CDR2 FYNNEI. After removal of 0 bases from V and 3 bases from J, the junction contained 8 bases not matched to a gene. CDR3 length: 16 amino acids. Here the CDR3 reads CASSEALSGSFYEQYV. CDR3 sequence (DNA): TGTGCCAGCAGTGAAGCGCTTAGCGGGTCGTTCTACGAGCAGTACGTC.